These 14 T cell receptor beta chains were sequenced from one sample in a study of identical twins. Via MiXCR, TCRdb re-called the 5' RACE reads, giving one row per CDR3 protein. The data show 650,000 to 750,000 distinct CDR3 sequences, 21% seen once. Another study also made use of these data, one on T cells expressing NK-cell markers.

The sequencing input was PBMCs. The receptors come from a woman aged 18-35 years in good health.

In this sample, this clonotype turned up a few times. The gene calls are TRBV7-8 and TRBJ2-1; D might be TRBD2 (7 bases). CDR3 length: 17 amino acids. From germline, CDR1 is SGHVS and CDR2 FQNEAQ. With 5 bases removed from V and 4 bases from J, the gap between germline ends came to 21 bases. The CDR3 bases are TGTGCCAGCAGCCCCAGTGGGGGGGCGGTCGTATACAATGAGCAGTTCTTC. This translates into CASSPSGGAVVYNEQFF.

The chain combines TRBV12-3 or TRBV12-4 with TRBJ2-3; the D gene could be TRBD1 or TRBD2 (6 bases each). This CDR3 region has 16 residues. Trimming shortened V by 6 bases and J by 1 base, and 17 bases separated the two germline ends. The CDR3 DNA reads TGTGCCAGCAGGCCAGGTTGGGGGGCGGGCACAGATACGCAGTATTTT. This translates into CASRPGWGAGTDTQYF.

This clonotype occurred a few times. This chain links TRBV7-9 with TRBJ2-7; unclear D gene. The germline V gene has CDR1 SEHNR and CDR2 FQNEAQ (reference sequence). The CDR3 contains 15 residues. The V end was cut by 4 bases, the J end by 3 bases, with 16 bases between. CDR3 nucleotide sequence: TGTGCCAGCAGCTCCCGGGCCACACGAATCTACGAGCAGTACTTC. It encodes CASSSRATRIYEQYF.

The table lists this clonotype with a few counts. J is TRBJ2-3 and V is TRBV5-1, with D hard to call. Trimming cost V 0 bases and J 6 bases, with 8 bases left between them. The CDR3 is 13 residues long. Germline V gene lookup returns CDR1 SGHRS and CDR2 YFSETQ. The CDR3 DNA follows: TGCGCCAGCAGCTTGGAACGGCGGGATACGCAGTATTTT. Protein: CASSLERRDTQYF. Full variable domain (missing parts from reference TRBV5-1 and TRBJ2-3): KAGVTQTPRYLIKTRGQQVTLSCSPISGHRSVSWYQQTPGQGLQFLFEYFSETQRNKGNFPGRFSGRQFSNSRSEMNVSTLELGDSALYLCASSLERRDTQYFGPGTRLTVL.

The CDR3 region has the DNA TGTGCCAGCAGACCCCAGGGGCGGCAAGAGACCCAGTACTTC. Translated, it gives CASRPQGRQETQYF. This rearrangement joins TRBV6-1 to TRBJ2-5; the D gene is possibly TRBD1 (6 bases). CDR1 is MNHNS and CDR2 is SASEGT in the germline V gene. V dropped 6 bases and J dropped 2 bases, with 13 bases sitting between them. The CDR3 is 14 amino acids.

The rearrangement links TRBV6-1 to TRBJ1-1; 9 bases align to TRBD1. The CDR3 contains 14 residues. CDR1 and CDR2 (germline): MNHNS, SASEGT. V trimming: 4 bases; J trimming: 1 base; junction bases outside the gene matches: 1. CDR3 loop: CASSATGGNTEAFF. The CDR3 region has the DNA TGTGCCAGCAGTGCGACAGGGGGGAACACTGAAGCTTTCTTT.

V gene TRBV29-1 combines with J gene TRBJ1-1; no clear D. Between the trimmed V and J ends, which lost 3 bases and 4 bases, there was a span of 9 bases. The CDR3 covers 12 residues. Germline values: CDR1 SQVTM, CDR2 ANQGSEA. The CDR3 sequence is CSVDSSGTEAFF. The DNA for the CDR3 is TGCAGCGTTGATTCGTCAGGCACTGAAGCTTTCTTT.

This clonotype came up a few times. The chain is built from TRBV20-1 and TRBJ2-7, with 10 bases lining up with TRBD2. Losses at the gene ends were 2 bases for V and 4 bases for J; bases not matched to a gene: 8. The CDR3 sequence is 15 residues long. Germline CDR1 DFQATT, CDR2 SNEGSKA (reference sequence). CDR3 region: CSARISGLATYEQYF. CDR3 nucleotide sequence: TGCAGTGCTAGAATATCGGGACTAGCGACGTACGAGCAGTACTTC.

This clonotype showed up just a few times. V usage is TRBV12-3 or TRBV12-4 and J usage is TRBJ2-1; D unclear. The CDR3 spans 14 residues. V was shortened by 3 bases and J by 3 bases, with 9 bases between the two germline ends. The CDR3 protein is CASSFVPDYNEQFF. The CDR3 DNA follows: TGTGCCAGCAGTTTCGTCCCAGACTACAATGAGCAGTTCTTC.

This chain joins TRBV18 and TRBJ2-5; D may be TRBD1 or TRBD2 (6 bases each). The CDR3 length is 17 residues. Germline V gives CDR1 KGHSH, CDR2 LQKENI. Trimming removed 0 bases from V and 5 bases from J, with 19 bases in between. For the CDR3, the DNA is TGTGCCAGCTCACCACCGGGATCCGGGGGCCTCCAGGAGACCCAGTACTTC. Amino acid sequence: CASSPPGSGGLQETQYF. Supplemented by reference TRBV18 and TRBJ2-5, the full variable domain reads NAGVMQNPRHLVRRRGQEARLRCSPMKGHSHVYWYRQLPEEGLKFMVYLQKENIIDESGMPKERFSAEFPKEGPSILRIQQVVRGDSAAYFCASSPPGSGGLQETQYFGPGTRLLVL.

V is TRBV5-1 and J is TRBJ2-3; D perhaps matches TRBD1 (6 bases). CDR3 length equals 17 residues. Per the germline V gene, CDR1 is SGHRS and CDR2 is YFSETQ. The V and J ends lost 0 bases and 5 bases respectively, with 19 bases between them. CDR3 sequence (DNA): TGCGCCAGCAGCTTGGTTCCGGGACACTCTGGGGAAGATACGCAGTATTTT. It yields the protein CASSLVPGHSGEDTQYF.

This clonotype was seen a handful of times. The gene calls are TRBV4-2 and TRBJ2-1; TRBD2 might be the D (5 bases). Germline V lookup: CDR1 LGHNA, CDR2 YNFKEQ. CDR3 size: 16 residues. The V end lost 0 bases, the J end lost 9 bases, and 18 bases lay between the germline ends. Here the CDR3 reads CASSQDPNKAVGEQFF. The CDR3 coding sequence is TGTGCCAGCAGCCAAGATCCAAACAAAGCGGTGGGTGAGCAGTTCTTC.

The gene calls are TRBV11-2 and TRBJ2-1; tentative D call: TRBD2 (7 bases). The V gene's germline CDR1 is SGHAT and CDR2 FQNNGV. This CDR3 has 18 residues. Trimming left V 4 bases short and J 3 bases short, with 22 bases between. CDR3 sequence: CASSSPIGGETGYNEQFF. CDR3 coding DNA: TGTGCCAGCAGCTCCCCGATAGGGGGGGAAACCGGCTACAATGAGCAGTTCTTC. The full variable domain, with the rest looked up from reference TRBV11-2 and TRBJ2-1, is EAGVAQSPRYKIIEKRQSVAFWCNPISGHATLYWYQQILGQGPKLLIQFQNNGVVDDSQLPKDRFSAERLKGVDSTLKIQPAKLEDSAVYLCASSSPIGGETGYNEQFFGPGTRLTVL.

This clonotype was seen repeatedly, ten times or more. V usage is TRBV12-3 or TRBV12-4 and J usage is TRBJ2-1; 12 bases are shared with TRBD2. J gave up 4 bases and V 6 bases, and 1 base lay outside the gene matches. This CDR3 comprises 14 residues. As DNA, the CDR3 is TGTGCCAGCAGCACTAGCGGGGGGTACAATGAGCAGTTCTTC. Amino acids: CASSTSGGYNEQFF.